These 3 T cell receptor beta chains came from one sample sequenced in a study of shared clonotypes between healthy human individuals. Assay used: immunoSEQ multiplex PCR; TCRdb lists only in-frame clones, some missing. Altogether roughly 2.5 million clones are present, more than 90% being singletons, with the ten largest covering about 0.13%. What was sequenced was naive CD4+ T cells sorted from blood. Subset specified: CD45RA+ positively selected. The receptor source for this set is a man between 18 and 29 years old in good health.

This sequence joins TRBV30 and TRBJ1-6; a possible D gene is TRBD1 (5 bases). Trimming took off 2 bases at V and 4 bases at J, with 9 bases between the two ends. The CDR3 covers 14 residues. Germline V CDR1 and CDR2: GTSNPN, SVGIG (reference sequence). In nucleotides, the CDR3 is TGTGCCTGGAGTAGGGACGGATATAATTCACCCCTCCACTTT. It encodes CAWSRDGYNSPLHF.

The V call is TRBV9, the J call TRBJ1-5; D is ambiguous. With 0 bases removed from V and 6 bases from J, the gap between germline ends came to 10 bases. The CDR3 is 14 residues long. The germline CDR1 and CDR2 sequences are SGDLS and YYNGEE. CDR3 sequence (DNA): TGTGCCAGCAGCGTAGATGAGGGTCGTCAGCCCCAGCATTTT. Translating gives CASSVDEGRQPQHF.

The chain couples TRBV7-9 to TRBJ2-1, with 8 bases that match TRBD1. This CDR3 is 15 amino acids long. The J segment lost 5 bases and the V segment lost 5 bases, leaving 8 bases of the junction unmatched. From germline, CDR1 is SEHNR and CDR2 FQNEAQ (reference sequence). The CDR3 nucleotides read TGTGCCAGCAGCGCCGGACAGGGTGTTAACAATGAGCAGTTCTTC. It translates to CASSAGQGVNNEQFF.